The 11 T cell receptor beta chains listed next were all sequenced from one sample in a study of T-cell reconstitution after alpha-beta-depleted transplantation in children. Unique molecular identifiers tagged the TCRbeta library. Each CDR3 protein is one row after TCRdb ran MiXCR on the PCR reads. Of around 450,000 distinct CDR3 sequences listed, around 15% were seen once; the top ten hold just under 30%. The sequences come from PBMCs, mostly from graft donor cells, collected 360 days after TCRalphabeta/CD19-depleted stem cell transplant. The source is a boy in the first two years of life who had a stem cell transplant for Wiskott-Aldrich syndrome, so the T cells may come from the graft donor.

In this sample, this clonotype is medium-sized. The chain employs TRBV20-1 and TRBJ1-1; D is uncertain. Germline loops: CDR1 DFQATT, CDR2 SNEGSKA (reference sequence). Trimming took off 5 bases at V and 1 base at J, with 14 bases between the two ends. The CDR3 runs to 14 residues. CDR3 in amino acids: CSAGRQAGNTEAFF. For the CDR3, the DNA is TGCAGTGCTGGGAGGCAGGCTGGGAACACTGAAGCTTTCTTT.

This sequence joins TRBV5-1 and TRBJ2-7; D is undetermined. CDR1 SGHRS and CDR2 YFSETQ come from the germline V gene. The germline V and J ends were trimmed by 1 base and 0 bases, with 11 bases remaining between them. This CDR3 contains 15 residues. CDR3 nucleotides: TGCGCCAGCAGCTTGACAGCCACCCTCTCCTACGAGCAGTACTTC. It specifies CASSLTATLSYEQYF.

V usage is TRBV20-1 and J usage is TRBJ2-1, with 8 nucleotides matching TRBD2. The CDR3 runs to 13 residues. With 6 bases clipped from V and 6 bases from J, the junction kept 7 bases outside the gene matches. Germline assignment: CDR1 DFQATT and CDR2 SNEGSKA (reference sequence). As DNA, the CDR3 is TGCAGTGCATCTTCCGGGACTAGCAATGAGCAGTTCTTC. Amino acids: CSASSGTSNEQFF.

This clonotype was picked up a small number of times. In DNA, the CDR3 is TGTGCCAGCAGTATCTTGGTGGGCCTCTACAATGAGCAGTTCTTC. Amino acid sequence: CASSILVGLYNEQFF. This chain connects TRBV12-3 or TRBV12-4 to TRBJ2-1; D remains unclear. This CDR3 spans 15 amino acids. The V and J ends lost 5 bases and 3 bases respectively, with 14 bases between them.

This clonotype was seen a handful of times. This chain links TRBV5-6 with TRBJ2-5; 8 nucleotides agree with TRBD2. V lost 4 bases to trimming and J lost 3 bases; unmatched junction nucleotides: 2. The CDR3 runs 13 residues. The V gene's germline CDR1 is SGHDT and CDR2 YYEEEE. This CDR3 is CASSGLAKETQYF. CDR3 sequence (DNA): TGTGCCAGCAGCGGACTAGCCAAAGAGACCCAGTACTTC.

This sequence joins TRBV4-2 and TRBJ2-1; D is possibly TRBD2 (6 bases). This CDR3 is built from 16 residues. Trimming stripped 3 bases from V and 8 bases from J, with 20 bases between. Germline lookup yields CDR1 LGHNA and CDR2 YNFKEQ. In DNA form, the CDR3 reads TGTGCCAGCAGCCATGCAACCGGGGGATTGGTCGATGAGCAGTTCTTC. It translates to CASSHATGGLVDEQFF.

This chain connects TRBV4-3 to TRBJ2-4; no clear D gene. Germline-derived CDR1 and CDR2 are LGHNA and YSLEER. V was trimmed by 0 bases and J by 7 bases, leaving 10 bases between them. CDR3 size: 14 residues. CDR3 coding DNA: TGCGCCAGCAGCCAAGATTTCCGGGCGAACATTCAGTACTTC. Translation gives CASSQDFRANIQYF.

The rearrangement joins TRBV2 to TRBJ2-3; 10 nucleotides line up with TRBD2. Trimming removed 8 bases from V and 1 base from J; junction bases left unmatched: 3. Germline assignment: CDR1 SNHLY and CDR2 FYNNEI. The CDR3 spans 14 residues. CDR3 nucleotide sequence: TGTGCCAGCTCAGGGACTAGCGGCACAGATACGCAGTATTTT. This sequence encodes CASSGTSGTDTQYF.

The rearrangement joins TRBV5-1 to TRBJ2-5; unclear D gene. CDR1 is SGHRS, CDR2 YFSETQ, per germline. The CDR3 covers 16 residues. The germline V and J ends were trimmed by 1 base and 2 bases, with 15 bases remaining between them. The CDR3 DNA reads TGCGCCAGCAGCTTGAAAAAGAGATCCGGTCAAGAGACCCAGTACTTC. Residues: CASSLKKRSGQETQYF.

This clonotype appeared a few times. The DNA of the CDR3 is TGCGCCAGCAGCCAAGAAACACGGACCGGGTACGAGCAGTACTTC. This encodes CASSQETRTGYEQYF. V and J are TRBV4-1 and TRBJ2-7, with unresolved D. CDR1 is MGHRA and CDR2 is YSYEKL in the germline V gene. This CDR3 has 15 residues. V was cut by 0 bases and J by 4 bases, with 13 bases left in between.

This clonotype was counted many times. This rearrangement joins TRBV4-1 to TRBJ2-2; D is uncertain. The CDR3 loop spans 12 amino acids. Germline loops: CDR1 MGHRA, CDR2 YSYEKL. Trimming stripped 0 bases from V and 7 bases from J, with 3 bases between. The CDR3 region has the DNA TGCGCCAGCAGCCAAGATCGCGGGGAGCTGTTTTTT. This codes for CASSQDRGELFF.